Listed below are T cell receptor beta chains from one sample, sequenced in a study of T cells in Graves' hyperthyroidism and ophthalmopathy. MiXCR, run by TCRdb on the multiplex PCR reads, gives a single entry per CDR3 protein. The sample holds hundreds of thousands of distinct CDR3 sequences, about 20% seen once. Sequencing was performed on blood. Source of these receptors: a man in his forties or fifties with Graves' ophthalmopathy. CDR3s include the opening cysteine and the closing phenylalanine or tryptophan. D genes are given only for firm matches. Expanded clones are given a class, and other clones once, few, many or no size at all.

len | j_gene | d_gene | abundance | v_gene | CDR3aa | CDR3nt
15 | TRBJ1-1 | TRBD1 | NA | TRBV5-4 | CASSPGDRVNTEAFF | TGTGCCAGCAGCCCCGGGGACAGGGTGAACACTGAAGCTTTCTTT
14 | TRBJ2-1 | NA | NA | TRBV19 | CASRRVGRGVEQFF | TGTGCCAGCCGCAGGGTAGGCAGGGGGGTTGAGCAGTTCTTC
15 | TRBJ2-1 | TRBD2 | few | TRBV7-3 | CASSPASGGLQEQFF | TGTGCCAGCAGCCCGGCCAGCGGGGGGCTACAGGAGCAGTTCTTC
16 | TRBJ2-1 | NA | few | TRBV5-1 | CASSFRGESLGDEQFF | TGCGCCAGCAGCTTTAGGGGGGAAAGTCTGGGGGATGAGCAGTTCTTC
16 | TRBJ2-7 | NA | few | TRBV10-3 | CAISEQDGRKPYEQYF | TGTGCCATCAGTGAGCAGGATGGGAGGAAGCCCTACGAGCAGTACTTC
17 | TRBJ2-3 | TRBD2 | NA | TRBV2 | CASSQLAGGPGRDTQYF | TGTGCCAGCAGTCAACTAGCGGGAGGGCCAGGGAGAGATACGCAGTATTTT
14 | TRBJ1-2 | TRBD1 | NA | TRBV3-1 | CASSQGTGAYGYTF | TGTGCCAGCAGCCAGGGGACAGGGGCCTATGGCTACACCTTC
13 | TRBJ2-7 | NA | many | TRBV18 | CASTLYGRPEQYF | TGTGCCAGCACCCTGTATGGTCGTCCCGAGCAGTACTTC
13 | TRBJ1-1 | TRBD1 | many | TRBV5-1 | CASSRDRDTEAFF | TGCGCCAGCAGCCGGGACAGGGACACTGAAGCTTTCTTT
16 | TRBJ2-7 | TRBD2 | NA | TRBV5-1 | CASSFLAGGGTYEQCF | TGCGCCAGCAGCTTCTTAGCGGGAGGCGGAACCTACGAGCAGTGCTTC
15 | TRBJ2-1 | TRBD2 | NA | TRBV7-8 | CASSLSGTSVEKQFF | TGTGCCAGCAGCTTATCCGGGACTAGCGTAGAGAAGCAGTTCTTC
17 | TRBJ2-1 | TRBD1 | NA | TRBV7-9 | CASSADFGTGFVNEQFF | TGTGCCAGCAGCGCAGACTTCGGGACAGGGTTCGTCAATGAGCAGTTCTTC
15 | TRBJ2-3 | NA | NA | TRBV7-2 | CTSSFQGPSTDTQYF | TGTACCAGCAGCTTCCAGGGACCTAGCACAGATACGCAGTATTTT
12 | TRBJ1-2 | NA | NA | TRBV2 | CAIGTSNYGYTF | TGTGCCATCGGGACATCTAACTATGGCTACACCTTC
17 | TRBJ2-1 | NA | NA | TRBV11-1 | CASSSTGGLAGYNEQFF | TGTGCCAGCAGCTCGACAGGGGGCCTAGCGGGGTACAATGAGCAGTTCTTC
14 | TRBJ2-7 | TRBD2 | many | TRBV6-2/TRBV6-3 | CASKIQAGTYEQYF | TGTGCCAGCAAGATCCAAGCGGGGACCTACGAGCAGTACTTC
11 | TRBJ2-1 | NA | NA | TRBV29-1 | CSVGNANEQFF | TGCAGCGTAGGAAACGCCAATGAGCAGTTCTTC
15 | TRBJ2-7 | NA | NA | TRBV4-1 | CASSPRHGAAYEQYF | TGCGCCAGCAGCCCGAGGCACGGGGCGGCCTACGAGCAGTACTTC
14 | TRBJ1-1 | NA | NA | TRBV20-1 | CSARSARLNTEAFF | TGCAGTGCTAGAAGCGCCAGATTGAACACTGAAGCTTTCTTT
14 | TRBJ1-1 | NA | many | TRBV12-3/TRBV12-4 | CASRPQGRGTEAFF | TGTGCCAGCAGACCCCAGGGCCGAGGCACTGAAGCTTTCTTT
17 | TRBJ2-3 | TRBD2 | few | TRBV4-3 | CASSQDGSGRASDTQYF | TGCGCCAGCAGCCAGGATGGTAGCGGGAGGGCTTCTGATACGCAGTATTTT
13 | TRBJ2-1 | NA | NA | TRBV7-2 | CASSLARPHGQFF | TGTGCCAGCAGCTTAGCCCGACCCCACGGGCAGTTCTTC
13 | TRBJ2-1 | TRBD2 | NA | TRBV29-1 | CSVGLAGGHEQFF | TGCAGCGTCGGACTAGCGGGAGGGCATGAGCAGTTCTTC
14 | TRBJ2-1 | TRBD2 | few | TRBV9 | CASSFSGGGNEQFF | TGTGCCAGCAGCTTTAGCGGGGGGGGGAATGAGCAGTTCTTC
15 | TRBJ2-2 | NA | NA | TRBV5-1 | CASSPRGEDTGELFF | TGCGCCAGCAGTCCCCGGGGTGAGGACACCGGGGAGCTGTTTTTT
14 | TRBJ1-5 | NA | many | TRBV20-1 | CSALPRGEYQPQHF | TGCAGTGCTCTCCCTCGGGGGGAATATCAGCCCCAGCATTTT
15 | TRBJ2-3 | NA | NA | TRBV28 | CASSGAGQGRDTQYF | TGTGCCAGCAGCGGGGCGGGGCAGGGGAGGGATACGCAGTATTTT
17 | TRBJ2-3 | TRBD2 | NA | TRBV18 | CASSPLASGSVADTQYF | TGTGCCAGCTCACCGCTTGCTAGCGGGAGCGTCGCAGATACGCAGTATTTT
16 | TRBJ2-1 | TRBD2 | NA | TRBV20-1 | CSARDWVAGASNEQFF | TGCAGTGCTAGAGATTGGGTAGCGGGAGCTAGTAATGAGCAGTTCTTC
10 | TRBJ2-5 | NA | many | TRBV30 | CAWKGKTQYF | TGTGCCTGGAAAGGAAAGACCCAGTACTTC
17 | TRBJ2-3 | TRBD2 | NA | TRBV27 | CASSLGGRGLFTDTQYF | TGTGCCAGCAGTTTGGGCGGGAGGGGCCTTTTCACAGATACGCAGTATTTT
14 | TRBJ2-1 | NA | many | TRBV13 | CASSETQGYNEQFF | TGTGCCAGCAGTGAGACCCAGGGGTACAATGAGCAGTTCTTC
17 | TRBJ2-2 | TRBD1 | few | TRBV10-2 | CASSVTGTATNTGELFF | TGCGCCAGCAGCGTAACCGGGACAGCCACGAACACCGGGGAGCTGTTTTTT
16 | TRBJ2-5 | TRBD2 | NA | TRBV6-1 | CASSVGLAGGRETQYF | TGTGCCAGCAGTGTCGGACTAGCGGGGGGTCGAGAGACCCAGTACTTC
16 | TRBJ2-1 | NA | NA | TRBV20-1 | CSARDFPDGQYNEQFF | TGCAGTGCTAGAGATTTTCCCGACGGACAGTACAATGAGCAGTTCTTC
17 | TRBJ2-6 | TRBD1 | NA | TRBV6-9 | CASSYISDRAGANVLTF | TGTGCCAGCAGTTACATATCGGACAGGGCTGGGGCCAACGTCCTGACTTTC